The clone carrying this T cell receptor beta chain was detected ten times or more. Antigen specificity is unknown. This sample is part of a study of T-cell memory formation after mild COVID-19. Study results and caveats: Mainly in CM and EM were contracting CD4+ clones; CD8+ were in EMRA. Memory cells collected pre-infection included some clones that later responded, suggesting cross-reactive memory joined.

The ends were cut back, 4 bases at V and 5 bases at J, with 11 bases in the middle. The CDR3 totals 13 residues. Germline values: CDR1 LGHNA, CDR2 YSLEER. TCRdb ran MiXCR on the 5' RACE reads and lists one entry per CDR3 protein. Of about 170,000 distinct CDR3 sequences listed, 13% are singletons. The sequence came from a man younger than 35 who had mild COVID-19 (a few samples of this study predate the infection). Cell type and time point are not known. The V call is TRBV4-3, the J call TRBJ2-5; possibly TRBD2 for D (5 bases). The material sequenced was PBMCs or a T cell subset sorted from them (not recorded which). In DNA form, the CDR3 reads TGCGCCAGCAGCCCCGGGGAACGGGAGACCCAGTACTTC. This encodes CASSPGERETQYF.